This passage covers 20 T cell receptor beta chains from one sample sequenced in a study of monozygotic twins with inflammatory bowel disease (dated by TCRdb to the late 2010s). To prepare the library, 5' RACE was applied. Instrument used: Illumina HiSeq 2500. Once TCRdb had reprocessed the reads, it stored one entry per CDR3 protein sequence and supplied no DNA. The table of this sample itemizes over 350,000 distinct CDR3 sequences. Approximately 2.8% of the sample is taken by the ten largest. Source material: blood. These receptors all come from a human donor with ulcerative colitis or Crohn's disease, or a healthy co-twin of an affected twin (not recorded which).

The chain carries TRBV19 and TRBJ1-5. Germline CDR1 and CDR2: LNHDA and SQIVND (reference sequence). This CDR3 region has 16 residues. The CDR3: CASSRGRALSNQPQHF. Supplemented by reference TRBV19 and TRBJ1-5, the full variable domain reads DGGITQSPKYLFRKEGQNVTLSCEQNLNHDAMYWYRQDPGQGLRLIYYSQIVNDFQKGDIAEGYSVSREKKESFPLTVTSAQKNPTAFYLCASSRGRALSNQPQHFGDGTRLSIL.

The V call is TRBV4-1, the J call TRBJ2-7. CDR3 size: 13 residues. The germline CDR1 and CDR2 sequences are MGHRA and YSYEKL. CDR3 protein: CASSQDKGYEQYF.

V usage is TRBV7-2 and J usage is TRBJ2-3; TCRdb's D gene call, TRBD1, goes unchecked for lack of DNA. The germline V gene has CDR1 SGHTA and CDR2 FQGNSA. The CDR3 runs 15 residues. CDR3 residues: CASSSRASSTDTQYF.

The chain employs TRBV7-9 and TRBJ2-7; the D call of TRBD2 rests on TCRdb alone, since no DNA is present to check it. The CDR3 has 16 residues. Germline V CDR1 and CDR2: SEHNR, FQNEAQ (reference sequence). The CDR3 sequence is CASSSQGGQGRYEQYF.

The J gene is TRBJ2-5, the V gene TRBV27; the TRBD1 assignment by TCRdb is unverifiable without DNA. Germline loops: CDR1 MNHEY, CDR2 SMNVEV (reference sequence). The CDR3 sequence is 15 residues long. CDR3 in amino acids: CASSLDRAPGETQYF.

The chain carries TRBV20-1 and TRBJ2-7; the D gene TCRdb calls, TRBD1, cannot be checked with no DNA. CDR3 length equals 14 residues. From germline, CDR1 is DFQATT and CDR2 SNEGSKA (reference sequence). The CDR3 is CSAWGQAYGYEQYF.

The chain couples TRBV20-1 to TRBJ1-4. Germline V gene sequence: CDR1 DFQATT, CDR2 SNEGSKA (reference sequence). This CDR3 is built from 17 residues. The CDR3 here is CSARDRRGSETNEKLFF.

V and J are TRBV7-8 and TRBJ1-1; as DNA is missing, the TRBD1 call by TCRdb cannot be tested. This CDR3 has 13 amino acids. The germline V gene encodes CDR1 SGHVS and CDR2 FQNEAQ. The CDR3 sequence: CASSTISGAVAFF.

CDR3 sequence reads: CASTLAGPYNEQFF. The rearrangement links TRBV12-3 or TRBV12-4 to TRBJ2-1; TCRdb outputs TRBD2, but without DNA this stays unchecked. The CDR3 covers 14 residues.

The chain links TRBV7-2 to TRBJ2-5. The CDR3 is 13 amino acids. Germline CDR1 SGHTA, CDR2 FQGNSA. CDR3 amino acids: CASTSGLSETQYF.

The chain joins TRBV6-1 to TRBJ2-7. The CDR3 has 14 residues. The germline V gene has CDR1 MNHNS and CDR2 SASEGT. The CDR3 loop is CASSEWVGPYEQYF.

The chain links TRBV30 to TRBJ1-2; the TCRdb D gene call, TRBD1, has no DNA to confirm it. CDR3 length: 14 residues. Germline V lookup: CDR1 GTSNPN, CDR2 SVGIG (reference sequence). The CDR3 sequence is CAWRERGAIYGYTF.

The chain uses TRBV14 and TRBJ2-2. CDR3 length equals 16 residues. Per germline, CDR1 SGHDN and CDR2 FVKESK. CDR3 sequence: CASSQGKGWNTGELFF.

V is TRBV7-2 and J is TRBJ1-2; TCRdb designates TRBD1, a call that cannot be tested without DNA. Germline V CDR1 and CDR2: SGHTA, FQGNSA. The CDR3 runs 13 residues. This CDR3 reads CASSPTGSHGYTF.

This chain connects TRBV18 to TRBJ2-7; without DNA, the TCRdb call of TRBD2 cannot be checked. Germline CDR1 is KGHSH and CDR2 is LQKENI. The CDR3 loop spans 14 amino acids. The CDR3 here is CASSPATSLYEQYF.

The chain has TRBV7-9 and TRBJ2-5; the TCRdb call, TRBD2, lacks DNA for checking. CDR1 SEHNR and CDR2 FQNEAQ come from the germline V gene (reference sequence). The CDR3 covers 15 residues. The CDR3 sequence: CASSSGGGPQETQYF.

The rearrangement uses TRBV5-5 and TRBJ2-4; without DNA, the TCRdb call of TRBD1 cannot be checked. This CDR3 is 15 amino acids long. Germline V gives CDR1 SGHKS, CDR2 YYEKEE (reference sequence). CDR3 residues: CASSSSRDRVNIQYF.

The CDR3 loop is CSASDRGQYQETQYF. The chain recombines TRBV20-1 with TRBJ2-5; without DNA, the TCRdb call of TRBD1 cannot be checked. Germline V gene data show CDR1 as DFQATT and CDR2 as SNEGSKA (reference sequence). This CDR3 is 15 amino acids long.

The rearrangement joins TRBV28 to TRBJ1-2. CDR3 size: 13 residues. Germline values: CDR1 MDHEN, CDR2 SYDVKM. This CDR3 is CASSLSGPNGYTF.

The chain is built from TRBV29-1 and TRBJ1-2; TCRdb names TRBD1, which stays unverified in the absence of DNA. The CDR3 contains 14 residues. Germline V gene sequence: CDR1 SQVTM, CDR2 ANQGSEA. The CDR3 reads CSVEVDRALYGYTF.